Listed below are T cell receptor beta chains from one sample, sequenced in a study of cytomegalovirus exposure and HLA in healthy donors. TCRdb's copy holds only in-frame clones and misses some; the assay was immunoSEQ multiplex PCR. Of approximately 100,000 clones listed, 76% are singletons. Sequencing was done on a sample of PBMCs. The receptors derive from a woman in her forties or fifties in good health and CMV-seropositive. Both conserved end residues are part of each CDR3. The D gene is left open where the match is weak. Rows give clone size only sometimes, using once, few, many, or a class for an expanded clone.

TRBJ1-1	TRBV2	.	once	CASSEGGKPTEAFF	TGTGCCAGCAGTGAGGGAGGGAAGCCCACTGAAGCTTTCTTT
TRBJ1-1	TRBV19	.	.	CASSTRNTEAFF	TGTGCCAGTAGTACCCGGAACACTGAAGCTTTCTTT
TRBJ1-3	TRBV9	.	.	CASSKGGNTIYF	TGTGCCAGCAGCAAGGGGGGAAACACCATATATTTT
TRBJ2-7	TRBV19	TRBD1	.	CASSPSRTGEQYF	TGTGCCAGTAGTCCAAGTCGGACAGGCGAGCAGTACTTC
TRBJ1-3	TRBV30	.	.	CAWSVLRGPRNTIYF	TGTGCCTGGAGTGTACTTCGAGGGCCCCGAAACACCATATATTTT
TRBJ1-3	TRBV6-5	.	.	CASRGPGGNTIYF	TGTGCCAGCAGAGGTCCCGGGGGAAACACCATATATTTT
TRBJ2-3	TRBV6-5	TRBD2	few	CASWGGSTDTQYF	TGTGCCAGCTGGGGGGGTAGCACAGATACGCAGTATTTT
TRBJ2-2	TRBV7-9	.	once	CASGRNTGELFF	TGTGCCAGCGGGCGGAACACCGGGGAGCTGTTTTTT
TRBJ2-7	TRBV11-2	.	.	CASSFSNLARGEQYF	TGTGCCAGCAGCTTCTCGAATTTAGCGCGGGGAGAGCAGTACTTC
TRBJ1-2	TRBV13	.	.	CASSPRRGGDYGYTF	TGTGCCAGCAGCCCCCGACGGGGTGGGGACTATGGCTACACCTTC
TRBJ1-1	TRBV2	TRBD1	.	CASSDLLDRQGTEAFF	TGTGCCAGCAGTGACCTCTTGGACAGGCAGGGGACTGAAGCTTTCTTT
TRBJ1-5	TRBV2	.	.	CASRLLGQPQHF	TGTGCCAGCAGGCTACTAGGCCAGCCCCAGCATTTT
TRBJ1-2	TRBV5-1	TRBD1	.	CASSLSGPPPRQGHGYTF	TGCGCCAGCAGCTTGAGTGGTCCACCCCCGCGACAGGGCCATGGCTACACCTTC
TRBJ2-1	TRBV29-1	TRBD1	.	CSVEGQGLNEQFF	TGCAGCGTTGAGGGACAGGGGTTGAATGAGCAGTTCTTC
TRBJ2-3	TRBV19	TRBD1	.	CASSLDRGRTDTQYF	TGTGCCAGTAGTCTGGACAGGGGTCGCACAGATACGCAGTATTTT
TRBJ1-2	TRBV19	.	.	CASSPSEGLDGYTF	TGTGCCAGTAGTCCCAGCGAGGGTCTTGATGGCTACACCTTC
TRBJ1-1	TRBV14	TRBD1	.	CASSQTPITGGAFF	TGTGCCAGCAGCCAAACCCCGATTACAGGGGGGGCTTTCTTT
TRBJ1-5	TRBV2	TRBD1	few	CASRAYVTGGARQPQHF	TGTGCCAGCAGGGCCTACGTTACAGGGGGCGCCCGTCAGCCCCAGCATTTT
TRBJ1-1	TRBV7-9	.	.	CASSLTGTRPNTEAFF	TGTGCCAGCAGCTTAACAGGGACCCGACCGAACACTGAAGCTTTCTTT
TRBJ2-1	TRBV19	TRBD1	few	CASRGQGTYNEQFF	TGTGCCAGTAGGGGACAGGGAACATACAATGAGCAGTTCTTC
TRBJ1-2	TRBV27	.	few	CASSLTPGGNYGYTF	TGTGCCAGCAGTTTGACCCCGGGGGGTAACTATGGCTACACCTTC
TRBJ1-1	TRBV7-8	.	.	CASSLGEVRGTEAFF	TGTGCCAGCAGCTTGGGCGAGGTCAGGGGCACTGAAGCTTTCTTT
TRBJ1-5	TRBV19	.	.	CASSIEGQRNQPQHF	TGTGCCAGTAGTATAGAAGGACAGCGCAATCAGCCCCAGCATTTT
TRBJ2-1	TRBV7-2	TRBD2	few	CASSAGGTNEQFF	TGTGCCAGCTCGGCGGGGGGCACCAATGAGCAGTTCTTC
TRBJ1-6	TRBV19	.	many	CASGQIRDSPLHF	TGTGCCAGTGGACAGATTAGGGATTCACCCCTCCACTTT
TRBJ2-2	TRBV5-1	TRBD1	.	CASSPGQPGTGELFF	TGCGCCAGCAGCCCGGGACAGCCTGGGACCGGGGAGCTGTTTTTT